The 21 T cell receptor beta chains below come from one sample, sequenced in a study of T cells after yellow fever vaccination. TCRdb fed the 5' RACE reads into MiXCR, producing one record per CDR3 protein. Of 300,000 or so distinct CDR3 sequences listed, approximately 8% are singletons. The source material was CD4+ T cells sorted from PBMCs, sampled 5 days after the yellow fever booster vaccination. The source is a young man who received the YFV17D yellow fever vaccine.

The chain couples TRBV4-2 to TRBJ2-5, with 11 bases lining up with TRBD2. The trim removed 2 bases at V and 5 bases at J, leaving 7 bases unmatched. Germline loops: CDR1 LGHNA, CDR2 YNFKEQ. The CDR3 runs to 16 residues. The CDR3 here is CASSQLAGGNGETQYF. In DNA, the CDR3 is TGTGCCAGCAGCCAATTAGCGGGGGGGAACGGGGAGACCCAGTACTTC.

This clonotype has more than one count but fewer than ten. The chain links TRBV15 to TRBJ2-5, with a possible D match to TRBD2 (7 bases). Germline V lookup: CDR1 LNHNV, CDR2 YYDKDF (reference sequence). The V gene lost 0 bases and the J gene lost 4 bases, with 9 bases spanning the gap. The CDR3 covers 14 residues. The CDR3 loop is CATSRDGGPETQYF. Written as DNA, the CDR3 is TGTGCCACCAGCAGAGACGGGGGGCCAGAGACCCAGTACTTC.

V and J are TRBV19 and TRBJ2-7, with 12 bases identical to TRBD2. Per the germline V gene, CDR1 is LNHDA and CDR2 is SQIVND (reference sequence). The V and J ends lost 5 bases and 3 bases, in that order; junction bases with no gene match: 11. The CDR3 spans 17 residues. CDR3 coding DNA: TGTGCCAGTAGTGACCGCCTGACTAGCGGGGGACACTACGAGCAGTACTTC. Translation gives CASSDRLTSGGHYEQYF.

There are a few counts of this clonotype. The chain employs TRBV5-6 and TRBJ2-1, with 7 bases lining up with TRBD2. The length of the CDR3 is 15 residues. V trimming: 3 bases; J trimming: 5 bases; junction bases outside the gene matches: 8. Germline CDR1 reads SGHDT; CDR2 reads YYEEEE. Here the CDR3 reads CASSSGLVIHNEQFF. The CDR3 DNA reads as TGTGCCAGCAGCTCCGGACTAGTTATACACAATGAGCAGTTCTTC.

This clonotype is labeled as medium-sized. V usage is TRBV5-1 and J usage is TRBJ2-4; possible D gene TRBD1, 7 bases. From germline, CDR1 is SGHRS and CDR2 YFSETQ. This CDR3 region has 14 residues. Trimming took off 0 bases at V and 6 bases at J, with 10 bases between the two ends. In DNA, the CDR3 is TGCGCCAGCAGCTTGGGCCAGGGGGGAAACATTCAGTACTTC. Its translation is CASSLGQGGNIQYF. The whole variable domain, filled in from reference TRBV5-1 and TRBJ2-4, reads KAGVTQTPRYLIKTRGQQVTLSCSPISGHRSVSWYQQTPGQGLQFLFEYFSETQRNKGNFPGRFSGRQFSNSRSEMNVSTLELGDSALYLCASSLGQGGNIQYFGAGTRLSVL.

The table lists this clonotype with a few counts. The chain has TRBV7-3 and TRBJ2-2; possibly TRBD1 for D (5 bases). This CDR3 contains 15 residues. Germline V gene sequence: CDR1 SGHTA, CDR2 FQGTGA. V lost 5 bases and J 1 base, leaving 11 bases between the germline ends. CDR3 sequence (DNA): TGTGCCAGCAGCCCCGCCACAGGGAACACCGGGGAGCTGTTTTTT. Protein product: CASSPATGNTGELFF.

Many counts were recorded for this clonotype. The rearrangement joins TRBV7-2 to TRBJ2-7; D assignment may be TRBD1 or TRBD2 (5 bases each). The germline V gene encodes CDR1 SGHTA and CDR2 FQGNSA. V lost 1 base and J lost 2, with 9 bases in between. The CDR3 runs 14 residues. The CDR3 coding sequence is TGTGCCAGCAGCTTAGGTCCGGGGCCCTACGAGCAGTACGTC. This translates into CASSLGPGPYEQYV.

The V gene is TRBV2, the J gene TRBJ2-5, with D perhaps TRBD1 or TRBD2 (6 bases each). Germline V gene sequence: CDR1 SNHLY, CDR2 FYNNEI. Trimming took off 2 bases at V and 2 bases at J, with 12 bases between the two ends. The CDR3 spans 15 residues. The CDR3 DNA is TGTGCCAGCAGTGAAATGGGGGGCCGGCAAGAGACCCAGTACTTC. It translates to CASSEMGGRQETQYF.

The gene calls are TRBV10-1 and TRBJ2-7; TRBD1 matches 9 bases. This CDR3 region has 13 residues. Germline CDR1 and CDR2: WNHNN and SYGVQD (reference sequence). Unmatched junction bases numbered 6, after V lost 0 bases and J lost 12 bases. In DNA, the CDR3 is TGCGCCAGCAGTGAGTCTAGGGACAGGGAGGCGTACTTC. Amino acids: CASSESRDREAYF.

This clonotype was counted only a few times. The rearrangement links TRBV2 to TRBJ1-5; D gene ambiguous. This CDR3 contains 14 residues. V dropped 1 base and J dropped 5 bases, with 9 bases sitting between them. From germline, CDR1 is SNHLY and CDR2 FYNNEI. CDR3 nucleotide sequence: TGTGCCAGCAGTGAAGTGTCTCAGGATCAGCCCCAGCATTTT. Encoded protein: CASSEVSQDQPQHF.

The genes are TRBV24-1 and TRBJ2-2; D not resolved. V was trimmed by 9 bases and J by 1 base, leaving 11 bases between them. Germline V gene lookup returns CDR1 KGHDR and CDR2 SFDVKD. This CDR3 region has 14 residues. The CDR3 region has the DNA TGTGCCACCCGGGCGGCAGGGAACACCGGGGAGCTGTTTTTT. This translates into CATRAAGNTGELFF.

This clonotype was seen more than once but under ten times. V gene TRBV19 combines with J gene TRBJ1-1; TRBD1 matches at 7 bases. With 6 bases clipped from V and 1 base from J, the junction kept 5 bases outside the gene matches. This CDR3 spans 14 amino acids. From germline, CDR1 is LNHDA and CDR2 SQIVND (reference sequence). CDR3 residues: CASRNRGGNTEAFF. CDR3 coding DNA: TGTGCCAGTAGGAACAGGGGAGGGAACACTGAAGCTTTCTTT.

The CDR3 nucleotides read TGTGCCAGCAGGACTTACGTCGGTCAACACAATCAGCCCCAGCATTTT. This translates into CASRTYVGQHNQPQHF. This chain links TRBV6-1 with TRBJ1-5; unclear D gene. Deletions cut 6 bases from V and 3 bases from J, with 18 bases between. The CDR3 runs 16 residues. The V gene's germline CDR1 is MNHNS and CDR2 SASEGT.

The rearrangement joins TRBV28 to TRBJ2-7; TRBD1 agrees at 8 bases. The CDR3 loop spans 16 amino acids. The J segment lost 2 bases and the V segment lost 6 bases, leaving 12 bases of the junction unmatched. In germline, CDR1 is MDHEN, CDR2 SYDVKM. The CDR3 DNA reads TGTGCCAGCAGACGGAAACAGGGGGGAGTAACCTACGAGCAGTACGTC. It translates to CASRRKQGGVTYEQYV.

This clonotype was seen a handful of times. The rearrangement links TRBV10-3 to TRBJ1-5; 7 bases line up with TRBD1. V was clipped by 0 bases and J by 6 bases; unmatched bases: 2. From germline, CDR1 is ENHRY and CDR2 SYGVKD. The CDR3 is 14 amino acids. The CDR3 DNA reads TGTGCCATCAGTGAGTCTCAGGGGGGTCAGCCCCAGCATTTT. Translated: CAISESQGGQPQHF.

This clonotype has a handful of counts. The genes are TRBV20-1 and TRBJ2-1; the match to TRBD2 covers 14 bases. This CDR3 contains 17 residues. Unmatched junction bases numbered 6, after V lost 3 bases and J lost 2 bases. CDR1 DFQATT and CDR2 SNEGSKA come from the germline V gene (reference sequence). DNA for the CDR3: TGCAGTGCTAGTGATCCGGGACTAGCGGGGGCCTACAATGAGCAGTTCTTC. Translated, it gives CSASDPGLAGAYNEQFF.

V gene TRBV11-3 combines with J gene TRBJ1-4, with D hard to call. Germline-derived CDR1 and CDR2 are SGHNT and YENEEA. The CDR3 is 16 residues long. The V gene lost 5 bases and the J gene lost 3 bases, with 16 bases spanning the gap. The CDR3 loop is CASSPTCWRPNEKLFF. The CDR3 DNA follows: TGTGCCAGCAGCCCGACGTGTTGGAGGCCTAATGAAAAACTGTTTTTT.

This clonotype was detected many times. CDR3 loop: CASSYKAGRKRGDGNEQFF. In DNA, the CDR3 is TGTGCCAGCAGTTACAAGGCAGGACGGAAGCGGGGCGATGGGAATGAGCAGTTCTTC. The rearrangement joins TRBV6-5 to TRBJ2-1, with TRBD2 identical over 7 bases. Germline CDR1 is MNHEY and CDR2 is SVGAGI. The ends lost 2 bases at V and 7 bases at J; junction bases unmatched: 20. This CDR3 comprises 19 residues.

CDR3 in DNA: TGTGCCAGCAGCTACTTAGAGGGGGCAAGCTCTGGGGCCAACGTCCTGACTTTC. Encoded protein: CASSYLEGASSGANVLTF. The chain carries TRBV7-9 and TRBJ2-6, with 7 bases fitting TRBD1. With 4 bases clipped from V and 0 bases from J, the junction kept 9 bases outside the gene matches. CDR1 SEHNR and CDR2 FQNEAQ come from the germline V gene (reference sequence). The CDR3 is made up of 18 amino acids.

The rearrangement links TRBV3-1 to TRBJ2-6; D is unresolved. CDR1 LGHDT and CDR2 YNNKEL come from the germline V gene (reference sequence). There are 13 residues in the CDR3. V was trimmed by 2 bases and J by 9 bases, leaving 8 bases between them. CDR3 sequence reads: CASSQTDRNVLTF. CDR3 nucleotides: TGTGCCAGCAGCCAAACGGACCGCAACGTCCTGACTTTC.

The chain joins TRBV11-3 to TRBJ1-1, with 7 bases matching TRBD1. The CDR3 extends over 13 amino acids. V was pared by 3 bases and J by 6 bases, with 4 bases of the junction left unmatched. Germline lookup yields CDR1 SGHNT and CDR2 YENEEA. The CDR3 protein is CASSLRQGAEAFF. DNA of the CDR3: TGTGCCAGCAGCTTGAGGCAGGGGGCTGAAGCTTTCTTT. Based on the CDR3 plus reference TRBV11-3 and TRBJ1-1, the full variable domain is EAGVVQSPRYKIIEKKQPVAFWCNPISGHNTLYWYLQNLGQGPELLIRYENEEAVDDSQLPKDRFSAERLKGVDSTLKIQPAELGDSAVYLCASSLRQGAEAFFGQGTRLTVV.